A selection of T cell receptor beta chains follows, all from one sample in a study of blood T cell repertoires in COVID-19. Produced via immunoSEQ multiplex PCR; TCRdb's table is partial and in-frame only. In the table there are hundreds of thousands of clones, 80% to 90% of which are singletons. Sequencing was performed on PBMCs or T cells enriched from blood (not recorded which). Source of these receptors: a woman in her thirties or forties with acute COVID-19. The CDR3 runs from the conserved cysteine through the conserved F or W.

TRBJ2-3 | TRBV29-1 | CSVEDRMGLETDTQYF
TRBJ2-1 | TRBV27 | CASSLFTGAGNEQFF
TRBJ1-2 | TRBV18 | CASSPAGTGEYGYTF
TRBJ1-1 | TRBV7-3 | CASSSQGRGTTEAFF
TRBJ2-3 | TRBV3-1/TRBV3-2 | CASRGLGQGVLDTQYF
TRBJ2-5 | TRBV5-4 | CASSPLAGPYQETQYF
TRBJ2-5 | TRBV19 | CASRKHRDLGETQYF
TRBJ1-1 | TRBV14 | CASSPNPGKAEAFF
TRBJ1-5 | TRBV15 | CATSRGQRGQPQHF
TRBJ2-1 | TRBV4-1 | CASSPGRRGYNEQFF
TRBJ2-7 | TRBV7-8 | CASSLASLTGRLVPSSYEQYF
TRBJ1-2 | TRBV3-1/TRBV3-2 | CASSLLGGQGNYGYTF
TRBJ2-3 | TRBV7-2 | CASSLGPSGTDTQYF
TRBJ2-1 | TRBV5-1 | CASSSLRGTSGPSSYNEQFF
TRBJ1-1 | TRBV13 | CASSLGGAGTEAFF
TRBJ2-3 | TRBV9 | CASSVDWAGSTDTQYF
TRBJ1-5 | TRBV12-3/TRBV12-4 | CASSPGGLEPQHF
TRBJ2-1 | TRBV5-1 | CASSPTGLAVDEQFF
TRBJ1-2 | TRBV19 | CASSISVGAETPILGDYGYTF
TRBJ1-5 | TRBV3-1/TRBV3-2 | CASSQAGSQPQHF
TRBJ1-1 | TRBV28 | CASSLSRVAEAFF
TRBJ2-7 | TRBV5-1 | CASSLLSGYEQYF
TRBJ1-3 | TRBV11-2 | CASSPQTGTSGNTIYF
TRBJ2-3 | TRBV29-1 | CSVKIAGGTDTQYF
TRBJ2-1 | TRBV28 | CASSPIRTSGSNEQFF
TRBJ1-2 | TRBV7-9 | CASSPQGRGGNYGYTF
TRBJ2-1 | TRBV6-6 | CASRPGLAGGNEQFF
TRBJ2-5 | TRBV2 | CASSLDRQETQYF
TRBJ1-4 | TRBV19 | CASSSGTGNIREKLFF
TRBJ1-4 | TRBV7-2 | CASSPRQGRGEKLFF
TRBJ2-5 | TRBV7-6 | CASSPSRGLRETQYF
TRBJ1-4 | TRBV27 | CASSARSATNEKLFF
TRBJ1-2 | TRBV6-5 | CASSYSAEPSYGYTF
TRBJ2-4 | TRBV16 | CASSQGHLAKNIQYF
TRBJ2-3 | TRBV29-1 | CSVRLVLVDTQYF
TRBJ2-1 | TRBV7-6 | CASSLYGNNEQFF
TRBJ2-7 | TRBV11-2 | CASSLFTPGQGAHEQYF
TRBJ2-7 | TRBV2 | CASSDGGSGNYEQYF
TRBJ2-2 | TRBV19 | CASSGAAYTGELFF
TRBJ2-6 | TRBV24-1 | CATSDPGHTGANVLTF
TRBJ1-2 | TRBV19 | CATYGQTLYGYTF
TRBJ2-5 | TRBV12-5 | CASGTGLAGGPGETQYF
TRBJ2-5 | TRBV18 | CASSLQGGETQYF
TRBJ2-3 | TRBV9 | CASGAGVPDTQYF
TRBJ2-3 | TRBV21-1 | CASIPQGLPSTDTQYF
TRBJ2-5 | TRBV19 | CASSIQGERQTQYF
TRBJ2-2 | TRBV28 | CASSFAGAGTGELFF
TRBJ2-3 | TRBV7-8 | CASSLLGGFTDTQYF
TRBJ2-7 | TRBV24-1 | CATSAGTSGYLKQYF
TRBJ2-1 | TRBV28 | CAILGMGAYNEQFF
TRBJ1-2 | TRBV29-1 | CSVLGQGDYGYTF
TRBJ2-3 | TRBV7-2 | CAQGGGDRDTQYF
TRBJ1-6 | TRBV27 | CASSLSTGRSYNSPLHF
TRBJ2-7 | TRBV5-5 | CASSLGTGGPYEQYF
TRBJ2-1 | TRBV12-5 | CASGLGGSPYNEQFF